The rows below give T cell receptor beta chains drawn from one sample of a study of T-cell memory formation after mild COVID-19. One entry per CDR3 protein results from TCRdb running MiXCR on the 5' RACE reads. This table has about 560,000 distinct CDR3 sequences, about 20% appearing once. Sequenced: PBMCs or a T cell subset sorted from them (not recorded which). Source of these receptors: an adult woman who had mild COVID-19 (a few samples of this study predate the infection). Cell type and time point are not known. The CDR3 runs from the conserved cysteine through the conserved F or W. The order of the fields is clone size, J gene, V gene, D gene, CDR3 protein, CDR3 DNA. D genes are given only for firm matches. Clone size is given for some rows only: seen once, a few or many times, or a class if the clone is expanded.

.,TRBJ2-3,TRBV29-1,.,CSVGGGRGTDTQYF,TGCAGCGTCGGAGGGGGCAGGGGCACAGATACGCAGTATTTT
.,TRBJ2-7,TRBV4-1,TRBD2,CASSQGAPLAVSSYEQYF,TGCGCCAGCAGCCAAGGTGCCCCACTAGCGGTGAGCTCCTACGAGCAGTACTTC
.,TRBJ1-2,TRBV30,.,CAWSAGWGDGYTF,TGTGCCTGGAGTGCCGGGTGGGGCGACGGCTACACCTTC
.,TRBJ1-1,TRBV12-3/TRBV12-4,.,CASSFLGGETEAFF,TGTGCCAGCAGTTTTCTCGGGGGGGAAACTGAAGCTTTCTTT
few,TRBJ2-1,TRBV12-3/TRBV12-4,TRBD2,CASSSRTSGANNEQFF,TGTGCCAGCAGTTCCCGGACTAGCGGGGCCAACAATGAGCAGTTCTTC
few,TRBJ1-1,TRBV7-8,.,CASSLGSRNTEAFF,TGTGCCAGCAGCTTAGGTTCGAGAAACACTGAAGCTTTCTTT
few,TRBJ1-5,TRBV12-3/TRBV12-4,.,CASSPRGRGNQPQHF,TGTGCCAGCAGTCCCAGGGGAAGGGGCAATCAGCCCCAGCATTTT
few,TRBJ2-3,TRBV7-9,.,CASSPTPGREADTQYF,TGTGCCAGCAGCCCGACACCGGGACGAGAAGCGGATACGCAGTATTTT
.,TRBJ2-7,TRBV7-8,TRBD2,CASSQGLAGGIGAGGQYF,TGTGCCAGCAGCCAAGGACTAGCGGGAGGAATCGGAGCTGGGGGGCAGTACTTC
few,TRBJ1-5,TRBV12-3/TRBV12-4,.,CASSSTGSYGNQPQHF,TGTGCCAGCAGTTCAACAGGGAGCTACGGCAATCAGCCCCAGCATTTT
.,TRBJ2-6,TRBV7-9,TRBD1,CASSWDRVGANVLTF,TGTGCCAGCAGCTGGGACAGGGTTGGGGCCAACGTCCTGACTTTC
.,TRBJ2-1,TRBV24-1,.,CATSVRGSSLNEQFF,TGTGCCACCAGTGTAAGGGGTTCCAGTCTGAATGAGCAGTTCTTC
few,TRBJ2-7,TRBV19,TRBD1,CASSRDTGTGVYEQYF,TGTGCCAGTAGTAGAGATACCGGGACAGGAGTCTACGAGCAGTACTTC
few,TRBJ2-3,TRBV7-9,TRBD2,CASSFSTSGGDTQYF,TGTGCCAGCAGCTTTAGTACTAGCGGAGGAGATACGCAGTATTTT
few,TRBJ2-3,TRBV27,TRBD2,CASSSGSLLRVTDTQYF,TGTGCCAGCAGTAGCGGGAGCCTCCTCCGTGTGACAGATACGCAGTATTTT
few,TRBJ2-1,TRBV12-3/TRBV12-4,.,CASSGVAVRLARNEQFF,TGTGCCAGCAGTGGGGTAGCGGTCAGGCTAGCCCGCAATGAGCAGTTCTTC
.,TRBJ2-2,TRBV7-9,.,CASSARLDSNTGELFF,TGTGCCAGCAGCGCCAGACTAGACTCGAACACCGGGGAGCTGTTTTTT
.,TRBJ1-2,TRBV6-6,.,CASSGNRVSNYGYTF,TGTGCCAGCAGTGGAAACAGGGTATCCAACTATGGCTACACCTTC
.,TRBJ1-2,TRBV12-3/TRBV12-4,.,CASSLVQGSWGYTF,TGTGCCAGCAGTTTAGTGCAGGGATCGTGGGGCTACACCTTC
.,TRBJ1-2,TRBV6-5,TRBD1,CASGETGDGYTF,TGTGCCAGCGGGGAGACAGGGGATGGCTACACCTTC
few,TRBJ2-5,TRBV18,TRBD2,CATSGLASHQETQYF,TGTGCCACCTCGGGACTAGCGAGTCATCAAGAGACCCAGTACTTC
.,TRBJ1-6,TRBV6-4,.,CASSDDRNSPLHF,TGTGCCAGCAGTGACGACAGGAATTCACCCCTCCACTTT
.,TRBJ1-2,TRBV6-5,.,CASSYGRYGYTF,TGTGCCAGCAGTTACGGCCGTTATGGCTACACCTTC
.,TRBJ2-2,TRBV20-1,.,CSARSRETGELFF,TGCAGTGCTAGGTCCAGGGAGACCGGGGAGCTGTTTTTT
.,TRBJ1-1,TRBV4-3,.,CASSQARTMNTEAFF,TGCGCCAGCAGCCAAGCCCGAACGATGAACACTGAAGCTTTCTTT
.,TRBJ2-6,TRBV5-6,TRBD2,CASSLLSWGGRSGANVLTF,TGTGCCAGCAGCTTACTTAGTTGGGGCGGGAGGTCTGGGGCCAACGTCCTGACTTTC
few,TRBJ1-1,TRBV2,.,CASRDWGQGTQREAFF,TGTGCCAGCAGAGATTGGGGGCAGGGCACCCAGAGGGAAGCTTTCTTT
.,TRBJ1-1,TRBV12-3/TRBV12-4,.,CASSFFEAEAFF,TGTGCCAGCAGTTTTTTTGAGGCTGAAGCTTTCTTT
.,TRBJ2-3,TRBV29-1,.,CSGGKFTDTQYF,TGCAGCGGGGGGAAATTCACAGATACGCAGTATTTT
.,TRBJ1-1,TRBV7-9,TRBD1,CASSRNRGKNTEAFF,TGTGCCAGCAGCCGCAACAGGGGCAAGAACACTGAAGCTTTCTTT
.,TRBJ2-3,TRBV6-5,.,CASSYSRGSSTDTQYF,TGTGCCAGCAGTTACTCGCGCGGGTCAAGCACAGATACGCAGTATTTT
.,TRBJ2-2,TRBV30,.,CAWTGRLIAPANTGELFF,TGTGCCTGGACGGGGCGATTAATAGCCCCAGCGAACACCGGGGAGCTGTTTTTT
many,TRBJ1-1,TRBV5-5,.,CASSQDWNTEAFF,TGTGCCAGCAGCCAAGACTGGAACACTGAAGCTTTCTTT
many,TRBJ1-3,TRBV20-1,.,CSAPLRGPGNTIYF,TGCAGTGCCCCCCTCCGGGGGCCTGGAAACACCATATATTTT
.,TRBJ2-5,TRBV7-2,TRBD2,CASSLALAGGGETQYF,TGTGCCAGCAGCTTAGCCCTAGCGGGGGGCGGGGAGACCCAGTACTTC
.,TRBJ1-2,TRBV6-1,TRBD1,CASSERTGRPGGYTF,TGTGCCAGCAGTGAGAGGACAGGGCGCCCTGGGGGCTACACCTTC
.,TRBJ1-2,TRBV30,.,CAWNRAGEGYGYTF,TGTGCCTGGAACAGGGCCGGGGAGGGGTATGGCTACACCTTC
few,TRBJ2-1,TRBV2,TRBD1,CASSGEGTGGHEQFF,TGTGCCAGCAGTGGGGAGGGGACAGGGGGTCATGAGCAGTTCTTC